This T cell receptor (beta chain) appears in the sequencing data of a study of cytomegalovirus exposure and HLA in healthy donors. Study overall: From HLA-typed donors, an early data release held roughly 89 million unique TCRs. Broader study findings: TCR beta V- and J-gene trimming was later associated with a missense DCLRE1C variant.

J was trimmed by 7 bases and V by 4 bases; bases with no gene match: 12. Germline CDR1 SGHRS, CDR2 YFSETQ. The CDR3 extends over 16 amino acids. A word on this clone: Its antigen is not identified.

In the PCR, 60 Vbeta and 13 Jbeta primers were used. Here immunoSEQ multiplex PCR was the method, and the copy in TCRdb shows in-frame clones only, minus some. The top ten hold about 1.6% of the sample, which has roughly 110,000 clones, about four fifths seen once. Sequenced input: PBMCs. V and J are TRBV5-1 and TRBJ2-2, with 8 bases that match TRBD2. The TCR sequence derives from a man aged 50-60 years in good health and CMV-seronegative. The CDR3 loop is CASSPEASGYIGELFF. The DNA of the CDR3 is TGCGCCAGCAGCCCCGAGGCTAGCGGGTACATCGGGGAGCTGTTTTTT.